The TCR beta chain under discussion was sequenced for a study of type 1 regulatory T cells. Study-level results: Tr1 cells had a more restricted TCR repertoire than non-Tr1 cells.

From the reads, TCRdb called clonotypes with MiXCR, one entry per CDR3 protein. The sample yields approximately 43,000 distinct CDR3 sequences, 12% seen once. Note on this clonotype: Antigen: not known.

The V gene lost 4 bases and the J gene lost 7 bases, with 20 bases spanning the gap. This CDR3 contains 15 residues. Germline CDR1 DFQATT, CDR2 SNEGSKA (reference sequence). Material for sequencing was cultured non-Tr1 T cells, either the whole culture or a sorted T cell fraction (not recorded which). The gene calls are TRBV20-1 and TRBJ2-1; D is perhaps TRBD2 (5 bases). The TCR originated in a human donor in good health. The chain's CDR3 is CSAKRLAQLFNEQFF. The CDR3 bases are TGCAGTGCTAAGAGGCTAGCCCAATTATTTAATGAGCAGTTCTTC.